The rows below give T cell receptor beta chains drawn from one sample of a study of regulatory T cells in long-lasting Graves disease. TCRdb used MiXCR to reprocess the multiplex PCR reads, holding one entry per CDR3 protein. In the table there are a few hundred thousand distinct CDR3 sequences, 20% to 25% of which are singletons. This material consisted of peripheral blood mononuclear cells (PBMCs), taken when the disease was refractory, from a patient treated with antithyroid drugs. Receptors were obtained from a female donor with Graves disease. Both conserved end residues are part of each CDR3. The D gene is left open where the match is weak. Clone size is stated in some rows and not others, as once, few, many or a class when expanded.

cdr3_length	d_call	clone_size	v_call	j_call	cdr3_aa	cdr3_nt
13	.	many	TRBV6-2/TRBV6-3	TRBJ1-2	CASRPEQAFGYTF	TGTGCCAGCAGACCCGAACAGGCGTTCGGCTACACCTTC
14	TRBD1	many	TRBV7-2	TRBJ2-7	CASSPDREDYEQYF	TGTGCCAGCAGCCCAGACAGGGAAGACTACGAGCAGTACTTC
13	.	many	TRBV28	TRBJ2-2	CASRTSYTGELFF	TGTGCCAGCAGAACTAGCTACACCGGGGAGCTGTTTTTT
15	TRBD1	many	TRBV19	TRBJ2-5	CASSPRQGNQETQYF	TGTGCCAGTAGTCCCCGACAGGGGAACCAAGAGACCCAGTACTTC
17	TRBD2	many	TRBV7-2	TRBJ2-7	CASSYKVGLAEFYEQYF	TGTGCCAGCAGCTATAAAGTGGGGCTAGCGGAGTTCTACGAGCAGTACTTC
15	TRBD2	many	TRBV7-2	TRBJ2-5	CASSQTSGSGETQYF	TGTGCCAGCAGCCAAACTAGCGGGAGTGGGGAGACCCAGTACTTC
16	.	few	TRBV5-4	TRBJ1-5	CASSSRGEDSNQPQHF	TGTGCCAGCAGCTCGAGAGGGGAGGACAGCAATCAGCCCCAGCATTTT
12	.	once	TRBV6-9	TRBJ2-2	CASSLRRLELFF	TGTGCCAGCAGTTTAAGAAGGTTGGAGCTGTTTTTT
17	.	.	TRBV6-5	TRBJ1-5	CASSYGLGGYSNQPQHF	TGTGCCAGCAGTTACGGACTTGGGGGTTACAGCAATCAGCCCCAGCATTTT
13	.	many	TRBV3-1	TRBJ1-6	CASSQDGARALHF	TGTGCCAGCAGCCAAGATGGGGCGAGGGCCCTCCACTTT
13	.	many	TRBV20-1	TRBJ2-4	CSASHSDANIQYF	TGCAGTGCTAGTCATAGCGATGCGAACATTCAGTACTTC
14	TRBD1	.	TRBV2	TRBJ2-4	CAGGQGVAKNIQYF	TGTGCCGGAGGACAGGGTGTAGCCAAAAACATTCAGTACTTC
15	.	many	TRBV28	TRBJ1-2	CASSRSYRDNYGYTF	TGTGCCAGCAGCCGATCCTACAGGGATAACTATGGCTACACCTTC
15	.	.	TRBV6-1	TRBJ2-7	CASSEALGGRNEQYF	TGTGCCAGCAGTGAAGCGCTAGGAGGGAGGAACGAGCAGTACTTC
14	.	few	TRBV7-6	TRBJ1-3	CASSQQGAGNTIYF	TGTGCCAGCAGCCAACAGGGAGCTGGAAACACCATATATTTT
14	.	.	TRBV13	TRBJ1-1	CASSFSPGFTEAFF	TGTGCCAGCAGCTTTTCGCCCGGGTTTACTGAAGCTTTCTTT
13	.	many	TRBV19	TRBJ1-1	CASSIDRDTEAFF	TGTGCCAGTAGTATAGATCGGGACACGGAAGCTTTCTTT
15	TRBD1	many	TRBV28	TRBJ1-2	CASSGTGGTNYGYTF	TGTGCCAGCAGTGGGACAGGGGGTACTAACTATGGCTACACCTTC
13	.	many	TRBV28	TRBJ1-1	CASSFRGATEAFF	TGTGCCAGCAGTTTTAGGGGGGCCACTGAAGCTTTCTTT
15	.	.	TRBV7-2	TRBJ2-7	CASSLDRGSSYEQYF	TGTGCCAGCAGCTTAGATCGGGGGAGCTCCTACGAGCAGTACTTC